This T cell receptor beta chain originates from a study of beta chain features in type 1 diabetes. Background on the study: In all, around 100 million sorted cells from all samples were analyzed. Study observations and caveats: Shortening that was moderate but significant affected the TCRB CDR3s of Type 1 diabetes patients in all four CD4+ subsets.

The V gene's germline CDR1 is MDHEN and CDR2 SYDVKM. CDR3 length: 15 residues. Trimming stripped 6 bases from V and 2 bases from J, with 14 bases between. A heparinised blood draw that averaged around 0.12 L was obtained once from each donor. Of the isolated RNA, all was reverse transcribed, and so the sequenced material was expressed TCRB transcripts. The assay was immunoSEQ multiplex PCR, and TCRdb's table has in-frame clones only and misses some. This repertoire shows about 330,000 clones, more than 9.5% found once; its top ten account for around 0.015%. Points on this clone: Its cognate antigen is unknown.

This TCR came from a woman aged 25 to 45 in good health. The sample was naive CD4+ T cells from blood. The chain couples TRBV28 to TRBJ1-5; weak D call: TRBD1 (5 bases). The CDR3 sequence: CASSYPGGGNQPQHF. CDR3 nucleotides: TGTGCCAGCAGCTACCCGGGGGGTGGCAATCAGCCCCAGCATTTT.